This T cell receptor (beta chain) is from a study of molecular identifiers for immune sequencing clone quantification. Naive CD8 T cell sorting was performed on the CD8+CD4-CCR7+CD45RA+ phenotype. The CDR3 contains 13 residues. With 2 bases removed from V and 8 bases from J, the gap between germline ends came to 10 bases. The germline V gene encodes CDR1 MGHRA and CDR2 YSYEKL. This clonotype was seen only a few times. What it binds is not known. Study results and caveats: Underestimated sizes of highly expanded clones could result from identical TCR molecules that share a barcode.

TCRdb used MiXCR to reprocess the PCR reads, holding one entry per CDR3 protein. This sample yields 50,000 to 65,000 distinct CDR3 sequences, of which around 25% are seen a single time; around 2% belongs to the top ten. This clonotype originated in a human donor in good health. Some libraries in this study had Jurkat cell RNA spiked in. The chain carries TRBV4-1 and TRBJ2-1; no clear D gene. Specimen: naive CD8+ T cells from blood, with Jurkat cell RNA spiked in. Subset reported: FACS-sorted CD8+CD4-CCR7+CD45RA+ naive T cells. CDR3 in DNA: TGCGCCAGCAGCCAATCAAGGGTCGATGAGCAGTTCTTC. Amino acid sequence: CASSQSRVDEQFF.